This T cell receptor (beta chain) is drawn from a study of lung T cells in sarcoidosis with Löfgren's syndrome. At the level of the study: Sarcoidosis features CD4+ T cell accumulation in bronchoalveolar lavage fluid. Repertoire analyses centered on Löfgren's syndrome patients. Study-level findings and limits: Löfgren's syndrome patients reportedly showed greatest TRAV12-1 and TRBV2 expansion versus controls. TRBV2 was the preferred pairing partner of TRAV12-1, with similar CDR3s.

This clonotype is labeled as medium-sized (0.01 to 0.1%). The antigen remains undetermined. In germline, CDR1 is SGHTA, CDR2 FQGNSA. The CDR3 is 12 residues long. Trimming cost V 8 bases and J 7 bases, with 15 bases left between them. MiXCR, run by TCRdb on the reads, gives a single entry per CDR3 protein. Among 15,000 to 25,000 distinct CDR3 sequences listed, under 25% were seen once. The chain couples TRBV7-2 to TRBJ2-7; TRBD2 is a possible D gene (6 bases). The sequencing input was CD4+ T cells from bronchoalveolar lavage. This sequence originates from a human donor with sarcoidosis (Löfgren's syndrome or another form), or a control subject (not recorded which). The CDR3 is CASRKEAGEQYF. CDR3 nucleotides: TGTGCCAGCCGCAAGGAGGCGGGGGAGCAGTACTTC.